The present T cell receptor (beta chain) was sequenced within a study of T-cell memory formation after mild COVID-19. Looking at the study overall: Largely donor-specific TCR clusters were found. Whole-study results and caveats: Clones contracting across day 15 to 85 had a balanced CD4/CD8 profile; later expanding clones leaned CD4+. Contracting CD4+ clones sat mainly in CM and EM; CD8+ in EMRA.

Comments on this clonotype: Its antigen is unknown.

TCR alpha and TCR beta cDNA libraries with sample barcodes and UMIs came from 5'RACE using constant-segment primers. TCRdb analysed the 5' RACE reads with MiXCR anew, one entry per CDR3 protein. This sample has more than 450,000 distinct CDR3 sequences; under 20% occur once, and the top ten carry about 12%. This clonotype was sampled from an adult woman who had mild COVID-19 (a few samples of this study predate the infection). Cell type and time point are not known. The sequenced material came from PBMCs or a T cell subset sorted from them (not recorded which).

The CDR3 here is CASSLRGDLDGTGELFF. The CDR3 DNA follows: TGCGCCAGCAGCCTGCGCGGGGACCTCGATGGCACCGGGGAGCTGTTTTTT. The chain is built from TRBV4-1 and TRBJ2-2; weak D call: TRBD2 (6 bases). V dropped 4 bases and J dropped 4 bases, with 19 bases sitting between them. CDR3 size: 17 residues. Germline V gene sequence: CDR1 MGHRA, CDR2 YSYEKL.